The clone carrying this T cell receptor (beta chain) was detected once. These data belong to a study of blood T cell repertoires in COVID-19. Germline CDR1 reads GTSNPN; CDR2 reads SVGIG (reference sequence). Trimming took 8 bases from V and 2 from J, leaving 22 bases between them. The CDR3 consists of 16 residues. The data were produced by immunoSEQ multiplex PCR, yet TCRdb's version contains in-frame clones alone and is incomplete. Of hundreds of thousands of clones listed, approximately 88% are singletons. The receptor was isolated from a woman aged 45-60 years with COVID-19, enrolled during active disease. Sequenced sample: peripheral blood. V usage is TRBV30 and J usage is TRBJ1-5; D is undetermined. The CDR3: CAATKAVGSGNQPQHF. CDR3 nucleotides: TGTGCCGCGACAAAAGCAGTGGGTTCGGGCAATCAGCCCCAGCATTTT. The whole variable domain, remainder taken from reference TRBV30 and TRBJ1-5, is SQTIHQWPATLVQPVGSPLSLECTVEGTSNPNLYWYRQAAGRGLQLLFYSVGIGQISSEVPQNLSASRPQDRQFILSSKKLLLSDSGFYLCAATKAVGSGNQPQHFGDGTRLSIL.